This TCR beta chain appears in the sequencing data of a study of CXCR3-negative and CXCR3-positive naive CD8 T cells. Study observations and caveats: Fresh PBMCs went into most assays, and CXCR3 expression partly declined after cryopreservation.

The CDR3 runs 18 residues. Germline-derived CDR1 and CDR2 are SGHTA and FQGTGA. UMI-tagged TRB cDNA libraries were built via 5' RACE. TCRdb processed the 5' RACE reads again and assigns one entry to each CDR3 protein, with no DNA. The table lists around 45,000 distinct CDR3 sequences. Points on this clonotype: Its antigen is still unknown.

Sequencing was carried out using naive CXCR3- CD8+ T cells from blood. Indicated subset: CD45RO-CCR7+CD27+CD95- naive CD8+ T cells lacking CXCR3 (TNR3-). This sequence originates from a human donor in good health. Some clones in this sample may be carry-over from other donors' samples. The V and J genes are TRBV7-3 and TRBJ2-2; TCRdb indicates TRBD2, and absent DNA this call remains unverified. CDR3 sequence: CASSLSTSGGENTGELFF.